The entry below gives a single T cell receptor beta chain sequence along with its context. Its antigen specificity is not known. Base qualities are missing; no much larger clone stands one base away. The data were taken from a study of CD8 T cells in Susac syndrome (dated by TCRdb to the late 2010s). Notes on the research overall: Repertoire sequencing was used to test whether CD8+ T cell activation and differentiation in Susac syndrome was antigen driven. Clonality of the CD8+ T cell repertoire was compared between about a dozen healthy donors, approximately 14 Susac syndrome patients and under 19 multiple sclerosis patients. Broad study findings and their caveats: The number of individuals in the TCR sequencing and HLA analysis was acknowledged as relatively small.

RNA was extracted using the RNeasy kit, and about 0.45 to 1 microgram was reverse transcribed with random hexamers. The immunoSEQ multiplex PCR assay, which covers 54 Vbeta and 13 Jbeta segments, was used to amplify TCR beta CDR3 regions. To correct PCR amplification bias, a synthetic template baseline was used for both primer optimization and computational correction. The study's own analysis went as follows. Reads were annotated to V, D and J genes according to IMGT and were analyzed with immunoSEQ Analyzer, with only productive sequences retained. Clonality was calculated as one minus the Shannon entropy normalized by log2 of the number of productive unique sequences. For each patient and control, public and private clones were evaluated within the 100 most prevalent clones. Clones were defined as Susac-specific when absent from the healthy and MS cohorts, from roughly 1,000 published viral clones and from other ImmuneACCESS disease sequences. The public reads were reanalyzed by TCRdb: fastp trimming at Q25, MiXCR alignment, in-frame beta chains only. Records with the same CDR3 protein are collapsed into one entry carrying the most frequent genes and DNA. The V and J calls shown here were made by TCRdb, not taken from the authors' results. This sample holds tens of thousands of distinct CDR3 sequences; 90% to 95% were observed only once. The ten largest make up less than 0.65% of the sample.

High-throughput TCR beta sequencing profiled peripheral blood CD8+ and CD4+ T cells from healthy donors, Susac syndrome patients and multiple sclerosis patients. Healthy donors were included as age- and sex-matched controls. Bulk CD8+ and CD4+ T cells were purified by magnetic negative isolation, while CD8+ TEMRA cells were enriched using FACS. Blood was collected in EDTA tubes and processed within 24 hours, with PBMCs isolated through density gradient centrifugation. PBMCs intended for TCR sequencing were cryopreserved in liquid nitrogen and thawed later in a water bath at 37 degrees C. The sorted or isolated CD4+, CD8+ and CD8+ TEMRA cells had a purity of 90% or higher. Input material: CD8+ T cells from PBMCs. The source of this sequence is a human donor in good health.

The CDR3 region: CASSLGVTEAFF. The DNA is as follows: TGTGCCAGCAGCTTGGGGGTAACTGAAGCTTTCTTT. The rearrangement combines TRBV7-9 with TRBJ1-1; possibly the D gene is TRBD1, per 5 matching bases. The CDR3 runs 12 residues from the cysteine to the phenylalanine. Solely the CDR3 DNA is kept, with 36 bases framed from the first base. Looking up the germline V gene (reference sequence) yields CDR1 SEHNR and CDR2 FQNEAQ. The germline ends are 7 bases apart after V is trimmed by 3 bases and J by 5 bases.